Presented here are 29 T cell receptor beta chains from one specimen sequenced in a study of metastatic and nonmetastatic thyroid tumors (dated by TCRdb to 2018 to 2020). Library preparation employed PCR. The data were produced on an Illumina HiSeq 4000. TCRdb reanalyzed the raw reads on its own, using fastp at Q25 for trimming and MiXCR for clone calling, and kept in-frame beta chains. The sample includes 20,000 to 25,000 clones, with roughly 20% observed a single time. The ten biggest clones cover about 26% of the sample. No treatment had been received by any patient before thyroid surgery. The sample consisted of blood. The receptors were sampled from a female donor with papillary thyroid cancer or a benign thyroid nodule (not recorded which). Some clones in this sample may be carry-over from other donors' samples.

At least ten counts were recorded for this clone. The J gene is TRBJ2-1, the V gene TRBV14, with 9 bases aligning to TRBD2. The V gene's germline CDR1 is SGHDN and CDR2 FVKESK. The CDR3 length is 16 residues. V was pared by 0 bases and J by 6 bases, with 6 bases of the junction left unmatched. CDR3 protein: CASSQDGGRAFNEQFF. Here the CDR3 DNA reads TGTGCCAGCAGCCAAGATGGCGGGAGGGCCTTCAATGAGCAGTTCTTC.

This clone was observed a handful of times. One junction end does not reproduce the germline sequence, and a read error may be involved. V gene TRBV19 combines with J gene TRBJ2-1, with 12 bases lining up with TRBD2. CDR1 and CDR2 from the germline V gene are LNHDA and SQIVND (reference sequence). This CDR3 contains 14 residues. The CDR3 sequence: CAISLAGGPSEQFF. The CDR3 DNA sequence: TGTGCCATTAGTCTAGCGGGAGGGCCGAGTGAGCAGTTCTTC.

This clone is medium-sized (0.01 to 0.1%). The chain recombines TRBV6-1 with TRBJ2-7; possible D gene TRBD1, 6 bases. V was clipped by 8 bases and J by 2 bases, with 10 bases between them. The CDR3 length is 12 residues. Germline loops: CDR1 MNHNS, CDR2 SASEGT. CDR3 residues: CASGTHTYEQYF. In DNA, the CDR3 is TGTGCCAGCGGGACACACACCTACGAGCAGTACTTC.

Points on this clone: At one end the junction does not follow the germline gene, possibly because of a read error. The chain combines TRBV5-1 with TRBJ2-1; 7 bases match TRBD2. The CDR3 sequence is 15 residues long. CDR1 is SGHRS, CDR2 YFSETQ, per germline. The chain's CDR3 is CASSLYGLVYDEQFF. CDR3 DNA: TGCGCCAGCAGCTTGTATGGACTAGTCTACGATGAGCAGTTCTTC.

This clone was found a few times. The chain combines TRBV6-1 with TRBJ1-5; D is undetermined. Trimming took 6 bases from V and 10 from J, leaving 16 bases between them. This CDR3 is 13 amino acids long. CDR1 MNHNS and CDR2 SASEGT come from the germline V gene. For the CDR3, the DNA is TGTGCCAGCAGAACCGGCAGGAATCGTCCCCAGCATTTT. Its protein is CASRTGRNRPQHF.

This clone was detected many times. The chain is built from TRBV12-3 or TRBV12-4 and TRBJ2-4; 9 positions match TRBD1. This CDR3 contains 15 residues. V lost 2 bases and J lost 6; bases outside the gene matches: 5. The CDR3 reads CASSLRGTGRNIQYF. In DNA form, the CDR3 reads TGTGCCAGCAGTTTAAGAGGGACAGGGAGAAACATTCAGTACTTC.

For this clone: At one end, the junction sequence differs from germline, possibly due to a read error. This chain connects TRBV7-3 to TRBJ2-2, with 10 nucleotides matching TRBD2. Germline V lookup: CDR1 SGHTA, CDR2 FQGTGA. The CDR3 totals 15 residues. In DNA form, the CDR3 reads TGTGCCAGCAGCTCGGGACTAGCGTGCACCTGGGAGCTGTTTTTT. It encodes CASSSGLACTWELFF.

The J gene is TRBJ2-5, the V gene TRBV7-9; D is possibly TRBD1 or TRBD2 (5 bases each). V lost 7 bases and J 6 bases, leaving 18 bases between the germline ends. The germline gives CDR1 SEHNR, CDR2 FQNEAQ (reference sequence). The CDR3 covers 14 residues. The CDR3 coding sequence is TGTGCCAGCATCTTGGGCGGACACGGGAAGACCCAGTACTTC. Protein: CASILGGHGKTQYF.

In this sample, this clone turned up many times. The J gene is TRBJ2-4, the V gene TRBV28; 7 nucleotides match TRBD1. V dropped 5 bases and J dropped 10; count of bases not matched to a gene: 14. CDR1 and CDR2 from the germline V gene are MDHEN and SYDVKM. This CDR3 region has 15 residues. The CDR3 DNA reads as TGTGCCAGCAGTACTCAATCCCAGGGGGAAGTAATTCAGTACTTC. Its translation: CASSTQSQGEVIQYF.

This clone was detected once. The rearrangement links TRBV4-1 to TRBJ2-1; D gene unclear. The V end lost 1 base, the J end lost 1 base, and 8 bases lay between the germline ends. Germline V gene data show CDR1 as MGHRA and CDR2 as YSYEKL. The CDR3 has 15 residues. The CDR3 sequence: CASSQGSISYNEQFF. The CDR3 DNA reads TGCGCCAGCAGCCAAGGCAGTATTTCCTACAATGAGCAGTTCTTC.

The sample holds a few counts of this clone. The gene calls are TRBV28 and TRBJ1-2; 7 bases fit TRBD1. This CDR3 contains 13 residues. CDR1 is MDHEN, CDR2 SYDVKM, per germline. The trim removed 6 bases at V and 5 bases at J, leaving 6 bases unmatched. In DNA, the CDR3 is TGTGCCAGCAGGGTGGGACAGCGATATGGCTACACCTTC. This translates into CASRVGQRYGYTF.

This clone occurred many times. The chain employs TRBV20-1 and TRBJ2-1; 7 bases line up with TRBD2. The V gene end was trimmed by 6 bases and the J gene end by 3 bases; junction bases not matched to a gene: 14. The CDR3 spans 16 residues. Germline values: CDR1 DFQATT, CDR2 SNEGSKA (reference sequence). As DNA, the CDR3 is TGCAGTGCCTTACAAAGTGTGCTAGCGGTCTACAATGAGCAGTTCTTC. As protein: CSALQSVLAVYNEQFF.

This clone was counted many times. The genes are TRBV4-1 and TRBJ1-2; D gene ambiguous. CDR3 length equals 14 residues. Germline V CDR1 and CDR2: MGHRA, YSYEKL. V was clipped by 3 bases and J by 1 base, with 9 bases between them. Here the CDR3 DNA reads TGCGCCAGCAGCCAGAAAGTAGTTAACTATGGCTACACCTTC. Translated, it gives CASSQKVVNYGYTF.

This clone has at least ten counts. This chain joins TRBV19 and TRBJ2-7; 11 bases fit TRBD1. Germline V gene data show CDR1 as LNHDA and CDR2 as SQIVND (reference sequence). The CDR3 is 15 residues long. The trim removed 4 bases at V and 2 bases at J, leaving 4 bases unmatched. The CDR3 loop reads CASSTRDRGAYEQYF. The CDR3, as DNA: TGTGCCAGTAGTACTCGGGACAGGGGGGCCTACGAGCAGTACTTC. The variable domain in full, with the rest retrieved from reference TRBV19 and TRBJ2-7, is DGGITQSPKYLFRKEGQNVTLSCEQNLNHDAMYWYRQDPGQGLRLIYYSQIVNDFQKGDIAEGYSVSREKKESFPLTVTSAQKNPTAFYLCASSTRDRGAYEQYFGPGTRLTVT.

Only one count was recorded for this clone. CDR3 loop: CSARRPGSLLTYEQYF. In DNA, the CDR3 is TGCAGTGCTAGAAGACCGGGAAGCCTCCTTACCTACGAGCAGTACTTC. This chain joins TRBV20-1 and TRBJ2-7; perhaps TRBD2 as D (5 bases). Germline-derived CDR1 and CDR2 are DFQATT and SNEGSKA (reference sequence). This CDR3 has 16 amino acids. V was cut by 2 bases and J by 2 bases, with 19 bases left in between.

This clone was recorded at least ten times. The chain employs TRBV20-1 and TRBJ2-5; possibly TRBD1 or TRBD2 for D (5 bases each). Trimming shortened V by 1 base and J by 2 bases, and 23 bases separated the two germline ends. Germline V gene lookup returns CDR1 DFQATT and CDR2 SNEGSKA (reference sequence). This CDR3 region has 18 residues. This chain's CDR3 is CSARAGRSSSSIQETQYF. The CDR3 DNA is TGCAGTGCTAGAGCGGGACGGTCGTCTAGCAGCATTCAAGAGACCCAGTACTTC.

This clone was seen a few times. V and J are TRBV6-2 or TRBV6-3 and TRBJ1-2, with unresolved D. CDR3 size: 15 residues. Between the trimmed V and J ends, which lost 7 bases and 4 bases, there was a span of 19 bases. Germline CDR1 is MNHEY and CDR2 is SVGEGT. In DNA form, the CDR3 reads TGTGCCAGCATCGGCGGGCCTCCAACTGCCTATGGCTACACCTTC. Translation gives CASIGGPPTAYGYTF.

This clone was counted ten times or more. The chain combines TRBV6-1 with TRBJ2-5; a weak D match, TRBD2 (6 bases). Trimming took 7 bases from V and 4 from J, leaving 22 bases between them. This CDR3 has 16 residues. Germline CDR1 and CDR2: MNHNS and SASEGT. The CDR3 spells CASTTGGRGLGETQYF. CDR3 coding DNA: TGTGCCAGCACTACCGGAGGGCGGGGTTTGGGAGAGACCCAGTACTTC.

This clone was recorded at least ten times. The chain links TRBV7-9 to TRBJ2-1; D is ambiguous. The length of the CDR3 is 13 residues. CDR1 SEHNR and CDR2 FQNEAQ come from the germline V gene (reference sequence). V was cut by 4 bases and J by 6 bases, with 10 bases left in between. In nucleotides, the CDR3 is TGTGCCAGCAGCTACGGGCCTGTCAATGAGCAGTTCTTC. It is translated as CASSYGPVNEQFF.

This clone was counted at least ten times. CDR3 coding DNA: TGTGCCATCACTCGATCTATGCAAGAGACCCAGTACTTC. This gives the protein CAITRSMQETQYF. The chain employs TRBV10-3 and TRBJ2-5; D is uncertain. The germline V and J ends were trimmed by 7 bases and 2 bases, with 11 bases remaining between them. The CDR3 covers 13 residues. CDR1 is ENHRY, CDR2 SYGVKD, per germline.

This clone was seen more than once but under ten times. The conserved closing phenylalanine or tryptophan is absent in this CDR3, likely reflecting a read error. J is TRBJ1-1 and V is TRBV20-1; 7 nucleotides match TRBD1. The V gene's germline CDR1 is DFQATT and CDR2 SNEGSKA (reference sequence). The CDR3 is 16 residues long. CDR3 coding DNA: TGCAGTGCCAGAGGGCAGACAGGGAACTTTGGCACTGAAGCTTTCCTT. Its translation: CSARGQTGNFGTEAFL.

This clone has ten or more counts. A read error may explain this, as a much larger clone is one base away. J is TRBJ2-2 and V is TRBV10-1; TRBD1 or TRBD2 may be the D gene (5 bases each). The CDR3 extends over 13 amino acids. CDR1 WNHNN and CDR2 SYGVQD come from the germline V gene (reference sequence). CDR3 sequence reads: CASSEMDTGEPFF. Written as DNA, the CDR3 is TGCGCCAGCAGTGAGATGGACACCGGGGAGCCGTTTTTT.

CDR3 sequence (DNA): TGCGCCAGCAGCTCGACAGAAGCTAACTATGGCTACACCTTC. Residues: CASSSTEANYGYTF. This chain joins TRBV5-1 and TRBJ1-2; perhaps TRBD1 as D (5 bases). Germline-derived CDR1 and CDR2 are SGHRS and YFSETQ. The CDR3 contains 14 residues. Trimming removed 3 bases from V and 0 bases from J, with 9 bases in between.

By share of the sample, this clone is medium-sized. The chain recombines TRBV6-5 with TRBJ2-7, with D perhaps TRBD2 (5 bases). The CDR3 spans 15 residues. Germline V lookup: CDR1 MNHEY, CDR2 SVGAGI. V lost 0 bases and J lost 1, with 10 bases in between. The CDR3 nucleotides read TGTGCCAGCAGTTACTCCGGAGGAAATTCCTACGAGCAGTACTTC. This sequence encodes CASSYSGGNSYEQYF.

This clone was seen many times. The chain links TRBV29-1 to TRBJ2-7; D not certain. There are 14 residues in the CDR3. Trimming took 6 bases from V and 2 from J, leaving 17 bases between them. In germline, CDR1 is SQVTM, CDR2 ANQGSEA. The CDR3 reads CSVSSPVPPYEQYF. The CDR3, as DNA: TGCAGCGTATCTAGTCCTGTTCCGCCCTACGAGCAGTACTTC.

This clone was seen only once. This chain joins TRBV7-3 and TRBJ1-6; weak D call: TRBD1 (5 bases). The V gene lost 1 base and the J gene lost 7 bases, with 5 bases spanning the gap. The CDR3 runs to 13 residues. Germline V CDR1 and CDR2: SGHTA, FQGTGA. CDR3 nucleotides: TGTGCCAGCAGCTTAAAGGGGAATTCACCCCTCCACTTT. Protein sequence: CASSLKGNSPLHF.

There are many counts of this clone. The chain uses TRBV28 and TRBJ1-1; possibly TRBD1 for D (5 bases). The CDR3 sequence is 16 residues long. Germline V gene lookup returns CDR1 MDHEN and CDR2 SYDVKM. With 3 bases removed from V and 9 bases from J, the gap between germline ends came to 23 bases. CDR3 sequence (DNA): TGTGCCAGCAGTTTTTTGGAAGGGGCCTCGCGTCCCCAAGCTTTCTTT. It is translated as CASSFLEGASRPQAFF.

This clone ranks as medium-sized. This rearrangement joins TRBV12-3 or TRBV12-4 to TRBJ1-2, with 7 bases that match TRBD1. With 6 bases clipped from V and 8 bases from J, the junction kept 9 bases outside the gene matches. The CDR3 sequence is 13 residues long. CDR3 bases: TGTGCCAGCAGACTAGACAGGGCTGAGGGCTACACCTTC. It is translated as CASRLDRAEGYTF.

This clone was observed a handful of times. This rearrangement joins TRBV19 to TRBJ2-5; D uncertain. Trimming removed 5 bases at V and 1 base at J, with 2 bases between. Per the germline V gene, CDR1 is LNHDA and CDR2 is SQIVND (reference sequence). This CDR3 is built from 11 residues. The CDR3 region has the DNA TGTGCCAGTAGTGTCCAAGAGACCCAGTACTTC. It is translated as CASSVQETQYF.